This TCR beta chain was recovered during a study of T cells after somatic rescue of genetic block (dated by TCRdb to between 2020 and 2021). About the study as a whole: The study assessed how robust, over the long term, a T-cell system was when the system had developed through somatic rescue of a genetic block in T-cell development.

For this clone: Its binding antigen is unknown. There are no base qualities to consult, and no much larger clone falls within one base.

Library creation used the immunoSEQ multiplex PCR assay. TCRdb mirrors the immuneACCESS table, restricted to in-frame sequences. Some clones are absent from its copies; in checked studies, under half trace to an unresolved V gene, and the reason for the others is unknown. Across this sample there are roughly 71,000 clones, with roughly 88% seen only once. The ten top clones hold about 3% of the sample. From the cysteine up to the phenylalanine, the CDR3 has a length of 16 residues. Only the CDR3 portion is preserved as DNA: 48 bases, with reading frame beginning at the first base. The germline V end is reduced by 4 bases and the J end by 2 bases; junction bases left unmatched: 8. CDR1 SEHNR and CDR2 FQNEAQ are derived from the germline V gene (reference sequence).

In this chain, TRBV7-9 is recombined with TRBJ2-4; TRBD1 fits 7 bases in the junction. The source material was peripheral blood mononuclear cells (PBMCs). The receptor was isolated from a young man. The nucleotide sequence reads TGTGCCAGCAGCTCCACACGGACAGGCCCCAAAAACATTCAGTACTTC. This is translated as CASSSTRTGPKNIQYF.